This T cell receptor (beta chain) was obtained from a study of T cell responses to AZD1222 COVID-19 vaccine. The protocol was immunoSEQ multiplex PCR, while the TCRdb copy is restricted to in-frame clones and leaves out a portion. This table holds about 76,000 clones, roughly 90% found once. The CDR3 runs to 15 residues. V was pared by 6 bases and J by 8 bases, with 20 bases between. Germline CDR1 reads MDHEN; CDR2 reads SYDVKM. This sequence originates from an adult in good health. The sequences come from peripheral blood, collected on day 0 of AZD1222 vaccination. The V call is TRBV28, the J call TRBJ1-5; no reliable D call. CDR3 sequence reads: CASSPPGLVREPQHF. CDR3 bases: TGTGCCAGCAGCCCTCCCGGGTTGGTCCGGGAGCCCCAGCATTTT.